This T cell receptor beta chain emerged from a study of lymphopenia after photon versus proton radiotherapy. Trimming cost V 3 bases and J 5 bases, with 16 bases left between them. Germline V gives CDR1 SEHNR, CDR2 FQNEAQ (reference sequence). CDR3 length equals 16 residues. About this clone: What it binds is unknown.

Generated by immunoSEQ multiplex PCR, the TCRdb table keeps only in-frame clones and is missing some. The repertoire holds about 30,000 clones, with nearly 95% as singletons. Study results and caveats: Post-nadir TCR diversity decline inversely tracked overall survival among those who died. Photon-treated patients lost naive T cells and TCR diversity; proton-treated stayed stable.

Specimen: peripheral blood, collected from a patient treated with photon-based radiotherapy. The chain employs TRBV7-9 and TRBJ1-4; a weak D match, TRBD1 (6 bases). The clonotype comes from a woman in her forties or fifties with cholangiocarcinoma. CDR3 sequence reads: CASSFTGDNKNEKLFF. The CDR3 nucleotides read TGTGCCAGCAGCTTTACTGGGGACAACAAAAATGAAAAACTGTTTTTT.